This paragraph reports one T cell receptor beta chain. The authors' processing: By means of reference gene primer amplification, nucleated cell counts were estimated. The assay was immunoSEQ multiplex PCR, and TCRdb's table has in-frame clones only and misses some. V, J and clone size were drawn from that table, and D and trimming were deduced from the DNA. The sample includes around 620,000 clones, around 90% of them seen just once. V shed 0 bases and J shed 9 bases, with 12 bases lying between them. The CDR3 spans 15 residues. Looked up from germline, CDR1 is SNHLY and CDR2 is FYNNEI. The entry originates in a study of blood T cell repertoires in COVID-19. Study as a whole: Donors in the United States, Italy and Spain gave samples during acute or convalescent COVID-19. T cells, B-cell-depleted T cells, or PBMCs provided the cDNA or gDNA that served as material.

The chain carries TRBV2 and TRBJ1-6, with a possible D match to TRBD1 (5 bases). Sequencing input: peripheral blood. This receptor was taken from a young woman with acute or convalescent COVID-19. The CDR3 bases are TGTGCCAGCAGTGAAGCGATTCTTCAGGGTTCACCCCTCCACTTT. Amino acids: CASSEAILQGSPLHF.